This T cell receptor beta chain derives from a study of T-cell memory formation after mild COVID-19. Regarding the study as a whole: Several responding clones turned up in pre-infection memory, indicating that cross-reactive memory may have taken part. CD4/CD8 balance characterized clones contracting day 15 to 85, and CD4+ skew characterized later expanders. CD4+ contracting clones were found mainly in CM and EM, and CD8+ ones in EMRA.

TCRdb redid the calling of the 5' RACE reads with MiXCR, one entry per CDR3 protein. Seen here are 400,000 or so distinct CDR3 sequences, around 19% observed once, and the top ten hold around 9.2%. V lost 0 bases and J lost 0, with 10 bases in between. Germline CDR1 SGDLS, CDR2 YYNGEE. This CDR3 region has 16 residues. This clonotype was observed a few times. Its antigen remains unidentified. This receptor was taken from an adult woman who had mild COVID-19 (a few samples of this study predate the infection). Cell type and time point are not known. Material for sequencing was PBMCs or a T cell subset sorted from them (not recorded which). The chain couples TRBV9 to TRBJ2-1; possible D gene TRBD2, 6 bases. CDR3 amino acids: CASSVGGRSSYNEQFF. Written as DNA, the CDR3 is TGTGCCAGCAGCGTAGGGGGGAGGAGCTCCTACAATGAGCAGTTCTTC.